The following is a T cell receptor (beta chain) sequence with its context. Its antigen is not identified. The data were produced by immunoSEQ multiplex PCR, yet TCRdb's version contains in-frame clones alone and is incomplete. The sample shows roughly 26,000 clones, about 88% of them seen only once. This sample is drawn from a study of OX40 agonist ivuxolimab in advanced cancers. Study in general: Patients in dose escalation had liver, melanoma, kidney or head and neck cancers. Findings and caveats of the study: Antigens targeted by the expanded peripheral T cells were not determined.

Trimming shortened V by 2 bases and J by 3 bases, and 6 bases separated the two germline ends. The CDR3 is made up of 13 amino acids. Germline V CDR1 and CDR2: SNHLY, FYNNEI. Peripheral blood came from all dose cohorts at three timepoints. This specimen was CD4+ or CD8+ T cells sorted from blood, taken in a trial of the OX40 agonist ivuxolimab. V is TRBV2 and J is TRBJ2-3; D ambiguous. The origin of this receptor is an adult with an advanced solid tumor such as melanoma, head and neck, liver or kidney cancer. CDR3 coding DNA: TGTGCCAGCAGTGAATCTAAAACAGATACGCAGTATTTT. Its translation: CASSESKTDTQYF.